The rows below give T cell receptor beta chains drawn from one sample of a study of blood T cell repertoires in COVID-19. Repertoires were generated with immunoSEQ multiplex PCR, while TCRdb's copy carries only in-frame clones and drops some. The sample has 57,000 or so clones, 65% to 85% seen once. The sample consisted of peripheral blood. The origin of the receptors is a woman over 75 with active or convalescent COVID-19. CDR3s include the opening cysteine and the closing phenylalanine or tryptophan. The order of the fields is V gene, clone size, CDR3 protein. The size field is filled for only some rows; it gives once, few, many or a size class.

TRBV11-2,NA,CASSPTLGGGTEAFF
TRBV4-1,few,CASRLRTATNEKLFF
TRBV5-1,NA,CASSSPPEESGYTF
TRBV19,NA,CASRSREGRPGYTF
TRBV5-8,once,CASSLGQAFYGYTF
TRBV6-5,few,CASSFQTGSEAFF
TRBV5-1,once,CASSRGGYSGNTIYF
TRBV27,NA,CASSLRGGREHNQPQHF
TRBV19,NA,CASSIGLGTSAGF
TRBV3-1/TRBV3-2,NA,CASSRDRVGTEAFF
TRBV7-2,NA,CASSPGRGSSYNEQFF
TRBV15,NA,CATSRGGEFQAFF
TRBV5-1,NA,CASSPGQTGELFF
TRBV5-5,NA,CASSLASRTGENEQFF
TRBV5-1,NA,CASTGQGSYGYTF
TRBV2,many,CASRVGTGVWEQYF
TRBV5-6,NA,CASSQGGIDYGYTF
TRBV19,once,CASQGFRDTQIRNTIYF
TRBV19,NA,CASSFDRLDGYTF
TRBV4-1,NA,CASSQEIRQPQHF
TRBV7-8,once,CASKKGQRQETQYF
TRBV27,NA,CASSHPARRQGYNEQFF
TRBV7-3,NA,CASRPAGALTGELFF
TRBV3-1/TRBV3-2,once,CASSQTWEGNQETQYF
TRBV18,few,CASSLQRGGLAGGSSYNEQFF
TRBV30,NA,CAWSQGWTEAFF
TRBV19,NA,CASRPQGAEAFF
TRBV9,NA,CASSGTSGGFFSTDTQYF
TRBV7-2,NA,CASSLQGFRETQYF
TRBV18,NA,CASSPPGSMKETQYF
TRBV2,NA,CASLGLAGTETQYF
TRBV6-2/TRBV6-3,NA,CASSYPTSGAYSSYNEQFF
TRBV6-1,few,CASSETRGGREAFF
TRBV7-2,once,CASSFGLAGAYEQYF
TRBV27,NA,CASRSKGLAGNLNEQFF
TRBV7-2,NA,CASSLPVYNEQFF
TRBV11-2,NA,CASSLVLAADTQYF
TRBV7-9,NA,CASRHTITGGDGYTF